The 24 T cell receptor beta chains listed next were all sequenced from one sample in a study of blood T cell repertoires in COVID-19 (dated by TCRdb to the early 2020s). The library was generated by the immunoSEQ multiplex PCR assay. TCRdb took over this immuneACCESS table, retaining in-frame rearrangements with V and J assigned. Such tables are incomplete; in checked studies, under half of the missing clones stem from an unresolved V gene, and the remainder is unexplained. The sample table lists roughly 99,000 clones, over 70% of them with a count of one. The ten largest clones capture approximately 11% of the sample. Specimen: peripheral blood. The receptors come from an elderly woman with acute or convalescent COVID-19.

This chain links TRBV18 with TRBJ1-2, with 9 positions matching TRBD1. CDR3 length: 14 amino acids. The trim removed 6 bases at V and 2 bases at J, leaving 4 bases unmatched. Germline loops: CDR1 KGHSH, CDR2 LQKENI. The DNA of the CDR3 is TGTGCCAGCTCGCAGGGACAGGGCAACTATGGCTACACCTTC. The encoded protein is CASSQGQGNYGYTF.

The chain is built from TRBV19 and TRBJ1-2; 8 bases match TRBD1. CDR3 length: 14 amino acids. V trimming: 10 bases; J trimming: 8 bases; junction bases outside the gene matches: 15. Germline CDR1 reads LNHDA; CDR2 reads SQIVND (reference sequence). The CDR3: CATADRAPLPGYTF. The CDR3 coding sequence is TGTGCCACCGCGGACAGGGCACCGCTCCCGGGCTACACCTTC.

The chain recombines TRBV11-2 with TRBJ2-4; D remains unclear. CDR1 and CDR2 (germline): SGHAT, FQNNGV. Trimming took 5 bases from V and 1 from J, leaving 15 bases between them. The CDR3 length is 16 residues. CDR3 nucleotide sequence: TGTGCCAGCAGCCGAGGCGAAGTTTTGGCCAAAAACATTCAGTACTTC. Residues: CASSRGEVLAKNIQYF. The full variable domain, in which reference TRBV11-2 and TRBJ2-4 provide the parts outside the CDR3, is EAGVAQSPRYKIIEKRQSVAFWCNPISGHATLYWYQQILGQGPKLLIQFQNNGVVDDSQLPKDRFSAERLKGVDSTLKIQPAKLEDSAVYLCASSRGEVLAKNIQYFGAGTRLSVL.

V is TRBV5-1 and J is TRBJ2-3; D might be TRBD2 (5 bases). Trimming removed 0 bases from V and 4 bases from J, with 18 bases in between. Germline CDR1 and CDR2: SGHRS and YFSETQ. The CDR3 totals 17 residues. The DNA of the CDR3 is TGCGCCAGCAGCTTGGGGGCTTTGGGGAGCCATGCAGATACGCAGTATTTT. Its translation is CASSLGALGSHADTQYF.

The sample holds one count of this clone. The chain is built from TRBV7-2 and TRBJ1-2; possibly TRBD1 for D (6 bases). With 3 bases removed from V and 4 bases from J, the gap between germline ends came to 15 bases. The CDR3 loop spans 15 amino acids. From germline, CDR1 is SGHTA and CDR2 FQGNSA. For the CDR3, the DNA is TGTGCCAGCAGCTTTATAGGGGGAGACAGCTATGGCTACACCTTC. Its translation is CASSFIGGDSYGYTF.

This clone was seen a few times. The rearrangement joins TRBV6-1 to TRBJ2-7, with a possible D match to TRBD2 (6 bases). The CDR3 is 16 residues long. In germline, CDR1 is MNHNS, CDR2 SASEGT. V lost 4 bases and J lost 2, with 18 bases in between. CDR3 DNA sequence: TGTGCCAGCAGTGTCCCCGCGGGACGTTCGACCTACGAGCAGTACTTC. This codes for CASSVPAGRSTYEQYF.

In its sample, this clone was seen once. The gene calls are TRBV2 and TRBJ1-2; D may be TRBD1 (6 bases). The ends were cut back, 4 bases at V and 7 bases at J, with 22 bases in the middle. The CDR3 loop spans 16 amino acids. Germline lookup yields CDR1 SNHLY and CDR2 FYNNEI. CDR3 region: CASSVVGGGGESGYTF. The CDR3 coding sequence is TGTGCCAGCAGTGTAGTGGGAGGAGGGGGGGAATCTGGCTACACCTTC. Filled out from reference TRBV2 and TRBJ1-2, the complete variable domain reads EPEVTQTPSHQVTQMGQEVILRCVPISNHLYFYWYRQILGQKVEFLVSFYNNEISEKSEIFDDQFSVERPDGSNFTLKIRSTKLEDSAMYFCASSVVGGGGESGYTFGSGTRLTVV.

The chain uses TRBV6-5 and TRBJ1-2; a possible D gene is TRBD1 (5 bases). V was trimmed by 7 bases and J by 4 bases, leaving 13 bases between them. The CDR3 totals 13 residues. Per the germline V gene, CDR1 is MNHEY and CDR2 is SVGAGI. As DNA, the CDR3 is TGTGCCAGCACCGAAAGGGGTGCCTATGGCTACACCTTC. It codes for CASTERGAYGYTF.

The DNA of the CDR3 is TGCAGCGTTGTGAGGGACAGGGGGAGCCACAATGAGCAGTTCTTC. Its translation is CSVVRDRGSHNEQFF. The chain has TRBV29-1 and TRBJ2-1, with 11 nucleotides matching TRBD1. The V gene end was trimmed by 4 bases and the J gene end by 5 bases; junction bases not matched to a gene: 7. The CDR3 runs 15 residues. Germline V gene data show CDR1 as SQVTM and CDR2 as ANQGSEA.

The chain has TRBV4-1 and TRBJ1-1, with 10 nucleotides matching TRBD1. The CDR3 covers 13 residues. Germline CDR1 reads MGHRA; CDR2 reads YSYEKL. The ends lost 3 bases at V and 11 bases at J; junction bases unmatched: 6. The CDR3 loop reads CASSQADRGLAFF. CDR3 nucleotides: TGCGCCAGCAGCCAGGCCGACAGGGGGCTGGCTTTCTTT.

This chain links TRBV4-3 with TRBJ2-1; 9 nucleotides match TRBD2. The V and J ends lost 0 bases and 11 bases, in that order; junction bases with no gene match: 11. The germline CDR1 and CDR2 sequences are LGHNA and YSLEER. The CDR3 runs 16 residues. CDR3 nucleotide sequence: TGCGCCAGCAGCCAAGATAGGAAGACTAGCGGAAGTAAGCAGTTCTTC. This sequence encodes CASSQDRKTSGSKQFF.

This clone was seen a handful of times. The V and J genes are TRBV18 and TRBJ1-1; 9 positions match TRBD1. Per germline, CDR1 KGHSH and CDR2 LQKENI. J lost 3 bases, V lost 3 bases, and 5 bases had no gene match. This CDR3 has 15 amino acids. CDR3 protein: CASSPGTGPYTEAFF. The CDR3 coding sequence is TGTGCCAGCTCACCGGGGACAGGGCCCTACACTGAAGCTTTCTTT.

This clone was observed a few times. The chain carries TRBV27 and TRBJ1-4; TRBD1 matches 7 bases. This CDR3 contains 16 residues. Germline V gene lookup returns CDR1 MNHEY and CDR2 SMNVEV (reference sequence). With 6 bases clipped from V and 7 bases from J, the junction kept 14 bases outside the gene matches. The chain's CDR3 is CASRRGIRDSREKLFF. As DNA, the CDR3 is TGTGCCAGCAGGAGGGGGATCCGGGACAGTCGTGAAAAACTGTTTTTT. The whole variable domain, remainder taken from reference TRBV27 and TRBJ1-4, is EAQVTQNPRYLITVTGKKLTVTCSQNMNHEYMSWYRQDPGLGLRQIYYSMNVEVTDKGDVPEGYKVSRKEKRNFPLILESPSPNQTSLYFCASRRGIRDSREKLFFGSGTQLSVL.

The chain uses TRBV6-5 and TRBJ1-2, with no clear D. Between the trimmed V and J ends, which lost 6 bases and 8 bases, there was a span of 19 bases. This CDR3 comprises 14 residues. CDR1 is MNHEY, CDR2 SVGAGI, per germline. In DNA form, the CDR3 reads TGTGCCAGCAGCCGGACGGGGAGGGAGAGAGGCTACACCTTC. Encoded protein: CASSRTGRERGYTF.

This clone was picked up a small number of times. This chain connects TRBV3-1 (or the pseudogene TRBV3-2) to TRBJ2-5, with D unclear. The CDR3 covers 12 residues. The germline V gene encodes CDR1 LGHDT and CDR2 YNNKEL (reference sequence). The V end was cut by 0 bases, the J end by 5 bases, with 4 bases between. CDR3 DNA: TGTGCCAGCAGCCAAGATGAGGAGACCCAGTACTTC. It codes for CASSQDEETQYF.

The table lists this clone with a few counts. The chain carries TRBV27 and TRBJ2-1; 8 bases are a match to TRBD2. The CDR3 covers 15 residues. CDR1 MNHEY and CDR2 SMNVEV come from the germline V gene (reference sequence). V gave up 3 bases and J gave up 3 bases; unmatched junction bases: 4. The CDR3 DNA reads TGTGCCAGCAGTTTGCGGGGGGCCGACTACAATGAGCAGTTCTTC. This gives the protein CASSLRGADYNEQFF.

The chain links TRBV28 to TRBJ1-1; D is perhaps TRBD1 (6 bases). CDR3 length equals 13 residues. V dropped 8 bases and J dropped 4 bases, with 14 bases sitting between them. Germline CDR1 is MDHEN and CDR2 is SYDVKM. CDR3 coding DNA: TGTGCCAGCCTCACAGGGCAGCGCACTGAAGCTTTCTTT. It yields the protein CASLTGQRTEAFF.

The rearrangement links TRBV23-1 to TRBJ2-2; 11 bases map to TRBD1. TRBV23-1 is given ORF status, its function remaining uncertain. V lost 0 bases and J lost 5; bases outside the gene matches: 5. There are 17 residues in the CDR3. The DNA for the CDR3 is TGCGCCAGCAGTCAATCTAAGGGGACAGGGGGAACCGGGGAGCTGTTTTTT. It specifies CASSQSKGTGGTGELFF.

The rearrangement links TRBV7-9 to TRBJ1-2, with D unresolved. V lost 3 bases and J lost 1, with 6 bases in between. The germline V gene encodes CDR1 SEHNR and CDR2 FQNEAQ (reference sequence). The CDR3 consists of 13 residues. In DNA form, the CDR3 reads TGTGCCAGCAGCTTTGGGCGTAACTATGGCTACACCTTC. This sequence encodes CASSFGRNYGYTF.

This rearrangement joins TRBV4-2 to TRBJ2-7, with 12 bases fitting TRBD2. Losses at the gene ends were 4 bases for V and 5 bases for J; bases not matched to a gene: 9. In germline, CDR1 is LGHNA, CDR2 YNFKEQ. This CDR3 spans 16 amino acids. CDR3 loop: CASSRDLAGGPHEQYF. CDR3 nucleotide sequence: TGTGCCAGCAGCCGGGATCTAGCGGGGGGGCCCCACGAGCAGTACTTC.

This chain links TRBV20-1 with TRBJ1-1; D possibly corresponds to TRBD1 (5 bases). The CDR3 extends over 11 amino acids. Trimming took 6 bases from V and 4 from J, leaving 9 bases between them. The germline V gene has CDR1 DFQATT and CDR2 SNEGSKA (reference sequence). CDR3 DNA: TGCAGTGCAGGGGCAAGCACTGAAGCTTTCTTT. This codes for CSAGASTEAFF.

The J gene is TRBJ2-1, the V gene TRBV5-4; unclear D gene. CDR1 SGHNT and CDR2 YYREEE come from the germline V gene (reference sequence). V lost 2 bases, J lost 4 bases, and 10 bases lay in between. There are 14 residues in the CDR3. As DNA, the CDR3 is TGTGCCAGCAGCTTTTCGGCAGGATACAATGAGCAGTTCTTC. Protein product: CASSFSAGYNEQFF.

This chain uses TRBV4-1 with TRBJ2-2; possibly TRBD2 for D (5 bases). V was shortened by 3 bases and J by 6 bases, with 14 bases between the two germline ends. Germline CDR1 reads MGHRA; CDR2 reads YSYEKL. This CDR3 is built from 15 residues. The chain's CDR3 is CASSQGALIPGELFF. The CDR3 nucleotides read TGCGCCAGCAGCCAGGGAGCGCTCATACCCGGGGAGCTGTTTTTT.

This chain links TRBV2 with TRBJ2-5; TRBD2 is a possible D gene (6 bases). Germline loops: CDR1 SNHLY, CDR2 FYNNEI. CDR3 size: 15 residues. V lost 6 bases and J lost 7, with 21 bases in between. CDR3 coding DNA: TGTGCCAGCAGCCCGACCGCGGGGTCCGAAGGGACCCAGTACTTC. The encoded protein is CASSPTAGSEGTQYF.